The rows below give T cell receptor beta chains drawn from one sample of a study of OX40 agonist ivuxolimab in advanced cancers. Measured with immunoSEQ multiplex PCR; TCRdb has only the in-frame clones, and not every one. The top ten hold 1.5% to 2% of the sample, which has tens of thousands of clones, around 85% seen once. This specimen was CD4+ or CD8+ T cells sorted from blood, taken in a trial of the OX40 agonist ivuxolimab. All receptors come from an adult with an advanced solid tumor such as melanoma, head and neck, liver or kidney cancer. Both conserved end residues are part of each CDR3. D genes are given only for firm matches. Size is omitted from some rows. Given values are once, few, many or a class for expanded clones.

>TRBD2|15|few|TRBV27|TRBJ2-2
TGTGCCAGCAGTTTTCGGGGGGGGGACACCGGGGAGCTGTTTTTT
CASSFRGGDTGELFF
>-|15|-|TRBV7-8|TRBJ2-1
TGTGCCAGCAGCTTATCCGTGAGCTCCTACAATGAGCAGTTCTTC
CASSLSVSSYNEQFF
>TRBD1|14|-|TRBV19|TRBJ1-5
TGTGCCAGTAGCTGGACAGGGGGTGACCAGCCCCAGCATTTT
CASSWTGGDQPQHF
>TRBD1|14|-|TRBV2|TRBJ1-2
TGTGCCAGCAGCAAGGACAGGGAGAGCTATGGCTACACCTTC
CASSKDRESYGYTF
>-|14|-|TRBV15|TRBJ2-2
TGTGCCACCAGCAGAGCTAGTGCTTTCGGGGAGCTGTTTTTT
CATSRASAFGELFF
>TRBD2|13|-|TRBV6-1|TRBJ2-7
TGTGCCAGCAGTCTTAGCGGGACCTACGAGCAGTACTTC
CASSLSGTYEQYF
>-|13|few|TRBV28|TRBJ1-2
TGTGCCAGCAGTCCTGGGACCCTCCCTGGCTACACCTTC
CASSPGTLPGYTF
>-|13|-|TRBV2|TRBJ2-7
TGTGCCAGCTGGAATGAGAACTCCTACGAGCAGTACTTC
CASWNENSYEQYF
>-|13|-|TRBV6-5|TRBJ1-1
TGTGCCTCCAGGGTGGGATCGGCTACTGAAGCTTTCTTT
CASRVGSATEAFF
>TRBD1|13|-|TRBV10-3|TRBJ2-2
TGTGCCACCCGGACAGGGGACACCGGGGAGCTGTTTTTT
CATRTGDTGELFF
>TRBD2|15|-|TRBV11-3|TRBJ2-1
TGTGCCAGCAGCCACGGGGGGGCCTACACCACGGAGCAGTTCTTC
CASSHGGAYTTEQFF
>TRBD1|15|-|TRBV5-6|TRBJ2-7
TGTGCCAGCAGTTTAGGGACAGGGGCCTCCTACGAGCAGTACTTC
CASSLGTGASYEQYF
>-|13|-|TRBV29-1|TRBJ2-3
TGCAGCGTGGAAGATAGTTACACAGATACGCAGTATTTT
CSVEDSYTDTQYF
>-|13|-|TRBV7-2|TRBJ1-5
TGTGCCAGCAGTTACAGGGAGAGTCAGCCCCAGCATTTT
CASSYRESQPQHF
>TRBD2|14|-|TRBV7-9|TRBJ2-7
TGTGCCAGCAGCTTATCACCAGGGAGGGACGAGCAGTACTTC
CASSLSPGRDEQYF
>-|17|-|TRBV27|TRBJ2-1
TGTGCCAGCACCTCCTTCGGCCCAGGGGGGGGGTACAATGAGCAGTTCTTC
CASTSFGPGGGYNEQFF
>-|13|-|TRBV30|TRBJ2-5
TGTGCCTGGAGTCCAGGGAACCAAGAGACCCAGTACTTC
CAWSPGNQETQYF
>-|15|-|TRBV5-1|TRBJ1-6
TGCGCCAGCAGCTTGGGAGCAGGGAAAAATTCACCCCTCCACTTT
CASSLGAGKNSPLHF
>TRBD1|14|-|TRBV7-3|TRBJ2-3
TGTGCCAGCGGGGACAGGGGGCGGGCAGATACGCAGTATTTT
CASGDRGRADTQYF
>TRBD1|14|-|TRBV5-5|TRBJ2-7
TGTGCCAGCAGTAACGGACAGGGGACCTACGAGCAGTACTTC
CASSNGQGTYEQYF
>-|13|-|TRBV5-5|TRBJ2-3
TGTGCCAGCAGCTTGCTACCCGGGGATACGCAGTATTTT
CASSLLPGDTQYF
>-|13|-|TRBV11-3|TRBJ2-7
TGTGCCAGCAGCTTATATCTGGAAAGCGAGCAGTACTTC
CASSLYLESEQYF
>-|14|-|TRBV11-3|TRBJ2-3
TGTGCCAGCAGCTCGGACGGAAGCACAGATACGCAGTATTTT
CASSSDGSTDTQYF
>TRBD2|15|-|TRBV6-5|TRBJ2-7
TGTGCCAGCAGTTACAGCGGGGGGAGTTCCTACGAGCAGTACTTC
CASSYSGGSSYEQYF
>-|12|-|TRBV10-2|TRBJ2-5
TGCGCCAGCAGTGAGTCACAAGAGACCCAGTACTTC
CASSESQETQYF
>-|18|-|TRBV14|TRBJ2-5
TGTGCCAGCAGCCAACGGTCCTGGGGGCGAGTTTTCGGGGAGACCCAGTACTTC
CASSQRSWGRVFGETQYF
>TRBD1|15|-|TRBV19|TRBJ2-7
TGTGCCAGTAGTATAGTACAGGGGCCTCGGGGCGAGCAGTACTTC
CASSIVQGPRGEQYF
>TRBD1|12|-|TRBV29-1|TRBJ1-2
TGCAGCGTTGCGGGACAGGGTTATGGCTACACCTTC
CSVAGQGYGYTF
>-|14|-|TRBV19|TRBJ1-1
TGTGCCAGTAGTATCGCCTTCAGGGCCCCTGAAGCTTTCTTT
CASSIAFRAPEAFF
>-|14|-|TRBV5-1|TRBJ2-1
TGCGCCAGCAGCCCGGGAACCCGCTACAATGAGCAGTTCTTC
CASSPGTRYNEQFF
>-|15|-|TRBV4-1|TRBJ1-1
TGCGCCAGCAGCCGGGGGGCGGGGCCCAACACTGAAGCTTTCTTT
CASSRGAGPNTEAFF
>-|12|-|TRBV27|TRBJ1-2
TGTGCCAGCAGGGAGTACTCGGGGGGCTACACCTTC
CASREYSGGYTF
>TRBD1|14|-|TRBV30|TRBJ1-2
TGTGCCTGGAACCCGGGACAGAGTAACTATGGCTACACCTTC
CAWNPGQSNYGYTF
>TRBD2|15|-|TRBV19|TRBJ2-7
TGTGCCAGTAGTATGGGGTGGACTAGCGAAAACGAGCAGTACTTC
CASSMGWTSENEQYF
>-|14|-|TRBV28|TRBJ2-3
TGTGCCAGCAGTTCCCCCCCCTACACAGATACGCAGTATTTT
CASSSPPYTDTQYF
>-|13|-|TRBV30|TRBJ1-2
TGTGCCTGGAGTGCTCGGGCGGACTATGGCTACACCTTC
CAWSARADYGYTF
>TRBD1|11|-|TRBV29-1|TRBJ2-5
TGCAGCGTACACAGGGGAGAGACCCAGTACTTC
CSVHRGETQYF
>-|15|-|TRBV5-1|TRBJ1-3
TGCGCCAGCACGGATAATCCTTACTCTGGAAACACCATATATTTT
CASTDNPYSGNTIYF
>TRBD1|14|-|TRBV11-2|TRBJ2-6
TGTGCCAGCAGCTACGCCGGGACAGGGGCCGTCCTGACTTTC
CASSYAGTGAVLTF
>-|14|-|TRBV7-3|TRBJ2-2
TGTGCCAGCAGCTTTCAAGGGCAGGACGGGGAGCTGTTTTTT
CASSFQGQDGELFF
>-|14|-|TRBV4-1|TRBJ2-1
TGCGCCAGCAGCCCCCCTATTATCGTCAATGAGCAGTTCTTC
CASSPPIIVNEQFF
>-|14|-|TRBV11-3|TRBJ2-5
TGTGCCAGCAGCTTAGGGGGCGGCCAAGAGACCCAGTACTTC
CASSLGGGQETQYF
>-|12|few|TRBV2|TRBJ2-1
TGTGCCAGCAGGGAGACTAGTAATGAGCAGTTCTTC
CASRETSNEQFF
>TRBD2|13|-|TRBV5-4|TRBJ2-5
TGTGCCAGCAGCTTGGCGGGGGGAGAGACCCAGTACTTC
CASSLAGGETQYF
>-|14|many|TRBV5-1|TRBJ2-7
-
CASSTSANSYEQYF
>-|14|-|TRBV7-5|TRBJ2-7
TGTGCCAGCAGCCCCGGGACTATCGACACCGAGCAGTACTTC
CASSPGTIDTEQYF
>-|13|once|TRBV29-1|TRBJ1-4
TGCAGCTTCAGCCTGGCAACTAATGAAAAACTGTTTTTT
CSFSLATNEKLFF
>-|16|-|TRBV10-3|TRBJ1-1
TGTGCCACCATTACGGGACCACTTAGGGTGAACACTGAAGCTTTCTTT
CATITGPLRVNTEAFF
>TRBD1|14|-|TRBV18|TRBJ2-7
TGTGCCAGCTCACCGACAGGGAATACCTACGAGCAGTACTTC
CASSPTGNTYEQYF
>-|15|-|TRBV5-4|TRBJ2-7
TGTGCCAGCAGCCCAGGGGGGAGGGTTAACCCCCGCCCCGTGTTC
CASSPGGRVNPRPVF
>-|15|-|TRBV27|TRBJ2-3
TGTGCCAGCAGTGTCGGGACCCATAGCACAGATACGCAGTATTTT
CASSVGTHSTDTQYF
>TRBD2|16|once|TRBV28|TRBJ2-7
TGTGCCAGCAGCTCTCTCCGACTAGCGGTTAAGGGGGAGCAGTACTTC
CASSSLRLAVKGEQYF
>TRBD1|14|-|TRBV28|TRBJ1-2
TGTGCCGCCGCCACAGGGGGAACTAACTATGGCTACACCTTC
CAAATGGTNYGYTF